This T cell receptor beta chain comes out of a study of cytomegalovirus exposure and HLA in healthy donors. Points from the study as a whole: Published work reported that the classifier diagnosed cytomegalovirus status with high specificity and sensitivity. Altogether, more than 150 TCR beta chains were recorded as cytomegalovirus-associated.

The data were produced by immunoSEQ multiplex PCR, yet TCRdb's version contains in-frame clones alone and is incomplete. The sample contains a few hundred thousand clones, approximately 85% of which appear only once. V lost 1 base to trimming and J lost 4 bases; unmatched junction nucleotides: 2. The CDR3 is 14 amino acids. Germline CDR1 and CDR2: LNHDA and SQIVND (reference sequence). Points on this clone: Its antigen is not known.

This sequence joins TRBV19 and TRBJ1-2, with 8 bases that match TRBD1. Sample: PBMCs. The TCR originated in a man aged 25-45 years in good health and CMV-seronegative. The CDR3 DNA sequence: TGTGCCAGTAGTATAGCAGGGGGCAGCTATGGCTACACCTTC. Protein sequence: CASSIAGGSYGYTF. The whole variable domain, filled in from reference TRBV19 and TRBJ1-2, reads DGGITQSPKYLFRKEGQNVTLSCEQNLNHDAMYWYRQDPGQGLRLIYYSQIVNDFQKGDIAEGYSVSREKKESFPLTVTSAQKNPTAFYLCASSIAGGSYGYTFGSGTRLTVV.